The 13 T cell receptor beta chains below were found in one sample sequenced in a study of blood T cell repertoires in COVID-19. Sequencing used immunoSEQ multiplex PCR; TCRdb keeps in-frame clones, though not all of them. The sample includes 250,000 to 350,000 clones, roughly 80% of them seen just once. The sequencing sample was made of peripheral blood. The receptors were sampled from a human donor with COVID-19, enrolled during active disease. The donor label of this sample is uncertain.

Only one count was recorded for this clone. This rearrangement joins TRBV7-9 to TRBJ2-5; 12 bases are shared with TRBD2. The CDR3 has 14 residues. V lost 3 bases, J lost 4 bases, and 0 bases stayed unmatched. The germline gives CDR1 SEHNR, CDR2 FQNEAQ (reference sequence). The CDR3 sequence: CASSLGLAGETQYF. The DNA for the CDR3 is TGTGCCAGCAGCTTGGGACTAGCGGGAGAGACCCAGTACTTC.

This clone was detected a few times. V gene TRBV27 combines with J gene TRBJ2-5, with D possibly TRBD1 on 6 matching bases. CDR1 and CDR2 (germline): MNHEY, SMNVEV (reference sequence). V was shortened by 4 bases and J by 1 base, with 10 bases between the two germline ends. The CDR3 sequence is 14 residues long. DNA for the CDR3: TGTGCCAGCAGTTCCCTCAGGGGCCAAGAGACCCAGTACTTC. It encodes CASSSLRGQETQYF.

CDR3 coding DNA: TGCGCCAGCAGCCACCTACTAGCGGGGAACAATGAGCAGTTCTTC. It yields the protein CASSHLLAGNNEQFF. This rearrangement joins TRBV4-1 to TRBJ2-1; 10 positions agree with TRBD2. Germline-derived CDR1 and CDR2 are MGHRA and YSYEKL. The CDR3 spans 15 residues. V shed 3 bases and J 5 bases; nucleotides not matched to a gene: 4.

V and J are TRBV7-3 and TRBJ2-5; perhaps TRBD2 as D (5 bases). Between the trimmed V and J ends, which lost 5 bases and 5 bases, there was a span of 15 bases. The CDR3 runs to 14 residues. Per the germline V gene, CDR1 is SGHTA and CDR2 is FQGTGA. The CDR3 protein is CASSPMGSTETQYF. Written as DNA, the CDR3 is TGTGCCAGCAGCCCGATGGGGAGTACGGAGACCCAGTACTTC.

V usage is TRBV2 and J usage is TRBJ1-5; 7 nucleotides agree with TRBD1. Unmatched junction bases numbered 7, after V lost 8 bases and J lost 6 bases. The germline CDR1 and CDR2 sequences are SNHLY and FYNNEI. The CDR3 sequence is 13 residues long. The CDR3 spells CASGGQRGQPQHF. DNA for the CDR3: TGTGCCAGCGGGGGACAGCGCGGTCAGCCCCAGCATTTT.

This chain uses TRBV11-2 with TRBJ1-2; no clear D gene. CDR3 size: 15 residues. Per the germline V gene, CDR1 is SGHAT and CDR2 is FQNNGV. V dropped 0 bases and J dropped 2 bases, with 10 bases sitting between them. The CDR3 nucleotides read TGTGCCAGCAGCTTAGATAGCGGGCAGAACTATGGCTACACCTTC. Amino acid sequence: CASSLDSGQNYGYTF.

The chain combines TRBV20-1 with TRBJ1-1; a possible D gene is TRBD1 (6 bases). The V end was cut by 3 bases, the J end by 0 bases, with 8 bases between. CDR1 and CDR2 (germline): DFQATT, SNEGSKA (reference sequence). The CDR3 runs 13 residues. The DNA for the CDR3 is TGCAGTGCTAGTGGACAGTTGAACACTGAAGCTTTCTTT. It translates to CSASGQLNTEAFF.

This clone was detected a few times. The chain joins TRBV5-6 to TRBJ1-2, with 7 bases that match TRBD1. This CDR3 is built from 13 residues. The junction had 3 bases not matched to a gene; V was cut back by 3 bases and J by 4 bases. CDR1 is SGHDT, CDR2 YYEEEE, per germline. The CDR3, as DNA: TGTGCCAGCAGCTCGACAGGGTTCTATGGCTACACCTTC. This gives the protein CASSSTGFYGYTF.

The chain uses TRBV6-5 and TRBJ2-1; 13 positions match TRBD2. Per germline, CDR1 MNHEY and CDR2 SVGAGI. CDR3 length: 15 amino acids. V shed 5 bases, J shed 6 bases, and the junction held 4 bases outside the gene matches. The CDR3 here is CASSPRTSGGNEQFF. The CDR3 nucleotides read TGTGCCAGCAGTCCCAGGACTAGCGGGGGCAATGAGCAGTTCTTC.

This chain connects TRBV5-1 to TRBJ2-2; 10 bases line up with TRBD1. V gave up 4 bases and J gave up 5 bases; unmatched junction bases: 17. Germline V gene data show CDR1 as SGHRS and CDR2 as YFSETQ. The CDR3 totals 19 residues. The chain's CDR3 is CASSITLRDRGIGTGELFF. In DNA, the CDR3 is TGCGCCAGCAGCATAACCCTCCGGGACAGGGGTATCGGGACCGGGGAGCTGTTTTTT.

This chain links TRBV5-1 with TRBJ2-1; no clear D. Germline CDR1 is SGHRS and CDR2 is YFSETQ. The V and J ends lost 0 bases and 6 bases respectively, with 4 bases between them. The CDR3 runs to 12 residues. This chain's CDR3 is CASSLGGNEQFF. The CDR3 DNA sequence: TGCGCCAGCAGCTTGGGAGGCAATGAGCAGTTCTTC.

The CDR3 spells CASSMETSGTDTQYF. CDR3 bases: TGTGCCAGCTCAATGGAGACTAGCGGCACAGATACGCAGTATTTT. J is TRBJ2-3 and V is TRBV18; TRBD2 aligns across 8 bases. Trimming took 5 bases from V and 1 from J; bases not matched to a gene: 5. The CDR3 extends over 15 amino acids. Germline loops: CDR1 KGHSH, CDR2 LQKENI.

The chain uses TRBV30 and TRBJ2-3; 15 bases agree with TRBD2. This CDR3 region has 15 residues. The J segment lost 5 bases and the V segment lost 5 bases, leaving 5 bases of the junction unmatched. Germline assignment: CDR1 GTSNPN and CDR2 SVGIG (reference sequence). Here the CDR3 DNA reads TGTGCCTGGGGCCCGGGACTAGCGGGAGGAGATACGCAGTATTTT. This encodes CAWGPGLAGGDTQYF.